Below, 31 T cell receptor beta chains from the same sample are listed, as sequenced in a study of tumor-infiltrating lymphocytes in primary liver carcinoma. With around 520 ng total RNA as template and a constant-region primer, TCR beta cDNA was made. The TCR beta library was amplified through three nested multiplex PCR rounds in a modified ARM-PCR procedure. A C-beta reverse primer and TRBV1-TRBV30 forward primers served in each of the first two PCR rounds, at about 10 cycles apiece. TCRdb independently ran MiXCR on the multiplex PCR reads; one entry per CDR3 protein. The sample has tens of thousands of distinct CDR3 sequences, roughly two thirds seen once. Co-extracted RNA and DNA came from roughly 21-30 mg of unsorted bulk tissue. Sequencing used liver tumor tissue from sampling region 4. Indicated subset: tumor region T4, right-lateral pole. All receptors derive from a woman aged 60-70 years with primary liver carcinoma and hepatitis B virus infection.

This clonotype was picked up one time. Germline is not matched at one junction end, which may reflect a read error. The rearrangement joins TRBV6-1 to TRBJ1-1, with D perhaps TRBD1 (6 bases). The CDR3 is 17 amino acids. CDR1 and CDR2 (germline): MNHNS, SASEGT. The CDR3 is CASSARGSGVRDTGAFF. As DNA, the CDR3 is TGTGCCAGCAGTGCAAGGGGTTCGGGGGTAAGGGACACTGGAGCTTTCTTT.

A word on this clonotype: As the CDR3 is not closed by the conserved phenylalanine or tryptophan, this likely results from a read error. The chain uses TRBV6-2 or TRBV6-3 and TRBJ2-3, with D possibly being TRBD1 or TRBD2 (5 bases each). The CDR3 length is 14 residues. V was clipped by 8 bases and J by 5 bases, with 17 bases between them. Germline CDR1 MNHEY, CDR2 SVGEGT. The CDR3 DNA follows: TGTGCCAGCTCAGGGACGGGGCCCATAGATACGCAGTATTCT. The encoded protein is CASSGTGPIDTQYS.

This clonotype was counted only a few times. The chain uses TRBV28 and TRBJ1-2; 9 nucleotides line up with TRBD1. The length of the CDR3 is 14 residues. The V segment lost 6 bases and the J segment 4 bases; nucleotides outside the gene matches: 6. Germline V lookup: CDR1 MDHEN, CDR2 SYDVKM. The CDR3 loop reads CASSPGDRAYGYTF. The CDR3 DNA sequence: TGTGCCAGCAGCCCCGGGGACAGGGCCTATGGCTACACCTTC.

This clonotype was seen many times. The chain has TRBV6-5 and TRBJ1-2; TRBD1 matches at 11 bases. The V and J ends lost 8 bases and 9 bases, in that order; junction bases with no gene match: 11. Germline-derived CDR1 and CDR2 are MNHEY and SVGAGI. The CDR3 covers 14 residues. CDR3 in DNA: TGTGCCAGCGGATTCGGACAGGGGGCGATAAGCTACACCTTC. Amino acid sequence: CASGFGQGAISYTF.

The J gene is TRBJ2-1, the V gene TRBV11-3, with 10 bases matching TRBD2. The germline V gene has CDR1 SGHNT and CDR2 YENEEA. CDR3 length equals 15 residues. The CDR3: CAGSLGTSGKLEQFF. CDR3 DNA: TGTGCTGGCAGCTTGGGAACTAGCGGGAAGCTTGAGCAGTTCTTC.

Concerning this clonotype itself: This sequence may be a read error, since a much larger clone differs from it by one base. V usage is TRBV5-1 and J usage is TRBJ2-1, with a weak D call TRBD2 (6 bases). The CDR3 is 14 residues long. Germline assignment: CDR1 SGHRS and CDR2 YFSETQ. The V gene lost 3 bases and the J gene lost 8 bases, with 15 bases spanning the gap. CDR3 in DNA: TGCGCCAGCAGCTCGCCGAGACTAGAATATGAGCAGTTCTTC. Translating it yields CASSSPRLEYEQFF.

Details on this clonotype: A much bigger clone sits one base away, suggesting this may be a read error. The chain uses TRBV5-1 and TRBJ2-2; TRBD2 matches 7 bases. CDR1 and CDR2 (germline): SGHRS, YFSETQ. The CDR3 totals 15 residues. CDR3 sequence (DNA): TGCACCAGCGCCATTGTGGCGGAGCGGGACGGGGAGCTGTTTTTT. Protein sequence: CTSAIVAERDGELFF.

The chain couples TRBV6-5 to TRBJ2-6; 9 positions match TRBD2. V shed 6 bases, J shed 16 bases, and the junction held 43 bases outside the gene matches. The CDR3 covers 24 residues. Germline V CDR1 and CDR2: MNHEY, SVGAGI. For the CDR3, the DNA is TGTGCCAGCAGACCCCACCCCCTAGCGGGATACCTTCCCCCTTCCACCTCTGGGGTCAACGCTCTGACTTTC. It translates to CASRPHPLAGYLPPSTSGVNALTF.

The chain combines TRBV6-5 with TRBJ2-7; possibly TRBD2 for D (6 bases). Germline values: CDR1 MNHEY, CDR2 SVGAGI. The CDR3 totals 14 residues. Deletions cut 7 bases from V and 1 base from J, with 14 bases between. CDR3 nucleotide sequence: TGTGCCAGCAACCCCATGGGGGGATCCTACGAGCAGTACTTC. As protein: CASNPMGGSYEQYF.

To note about this clonotype: The junction departs from germline at one end; a sequencing error may be responsible. The chain combines TRBV2 with TRBJ1-5, with TRBD1 as a possible D gene (6 bases). The V gene's germline CDR1 is SNHLY and CDR2 FYNNEI. The CDR3 contains 13 residues. The CDR3 loop is CASSAQGNQPQRF. The CDR3 DNA sequence: TGTGCCAGCAGTGCACAGGGAAATCAGCCCCAGCGTTTT.

There are a few counts of this clonotype. V is TRBV13 and J is TRBJ2-1, with D possibly TRBD2 on 6 matching bases. Germline values: CDR1 PRHDT, CDR2 FYEKMQ (reference sequence). The CDR3 extends over 16 amino acids. V lost 3 bases and J lost 6, with 18 bases in between. In nucleotides, the CDR3 is TGTGCCAGCAGCTTCTTTGGGACTGGCGGGATCAATGAGCAGTTCTTC. Protein sequence: CASSFFGTGGINEQFF.

On this clonotype: The junction departs from germline at one end; a sequencing error may be responsible. The CDR3 nucleotides are TGTGCCTGGAGTGTAAAAGGGATCCCGGGACGTCCCTCTAGGGCGAACAACGGGGAGTTGTTTTTT. Translated, it gives CAWSVKGIPGRPSRANNGELFF. The rearrangement links TRBV30 to TRBJ2-2; perhaps D is TRBD1 or TRBD2 (5 bases each). The CDR3 length is 22 residues. Per the germline V gene, CDR1 is GTSNPN and CDR2 is SVGIG (reference sequence). Drawing the rest from reference TRBV30 and TRBJ2-2, the complete variable domain is SQTIHQWPATLVQPVGSPLSLECTVEGTSNPNLYWYRQAAGRGLQLLFYSVGIGQISSEVPQNLSASRPQDRQFILSSKKLLLSDSGFYLCAWSVKGIPGRPSRANNGELFFGEGSRLTVL.

Comment on this clonotype: This sequence may be a read error, since a much larger clone differs from it by one base. This chain joins TRBV5-1 and TRBJ2-2; possibly TRBD2 for D (6 bases). CDR1 SGHRS and CDR2 YFSETQ come from the germline V gene. The CDR3 extends over 16 amino acids. The CDR3: CASRLRMGGETGELFF. CDR3 nucleotide sequence: TGCGCCAGCCGCTTGCGTATGGGGGGAGAGACCGGGGAGCTGTTTTTT.

This clonotype was counted a few times. One end of the junction is discordant with germline, which a read error may explain. This CDR3 reads CASSLGPGGWSSGANVLAF. Here the CDR3 DNA reads TGCGCCAGCAGCTTGGGTCCCGGGGGGTGGAGCTCTGGGGCCAACGTCCTGGCTTTC. J is TRBJ2-6 and V is TRBV5-1, with TRBD2 matching over 7 bases. CDR1 and CDR2 from the germline V gene are SGHRS and YFSETQ. This CDR3 has 19 amino acids.

This sequence joins TRBV12-3 or TRBV12-4 and TRBJ2-7; TRBD2 might be the D (5 bases). CDR3 length equals 15 residues. Trimming took 1 base from V and 5 from J, leaving 15 bases between them. CDR3 bases: TGTGCCAGCAGTTTAGGAGAAGGGAGTACCGACGAGCAGTACTTC. Translating gives CASSLGEGSTDEQYF.

The chain combines TRBV4-2 with TRBJ2-7; 8 nucleotides align to TRBD2. CDR1 is LGHNA, CDR2 YNFKEQ, per germline. The CDR3 has 15 residues. With 4 bases clipped from V and 4 bases from J, the junction kept 9 bases outside the gene matches. The DNA of the CDR3 is TGTGCCAGCAGCCGCGGGACTAGTGTAGGATACGAGCAGTACTTC. It is translated as CASSRGTSVGYEQYF.

This chain uses TRBV28 with TRBJ2-5, with D possibly being TRBD2 (6 bases). CDR1 and CDR2 (germline): MDHEN, SYDVKM. The CDR3 has 13 amino acids. As DNA, the CDR3 is TGTGGCACCCTAGGGACTTTCCATGAGACCCAGTACTTC. It translates to CGTLGTFHETQYF.

The chain is built from TRBV11-1 and TRBJ1-1; a weak D match, TRBD1 (6 bases). Trimming removed 5 bases from V and 13 bases from J, with 20 bases in between. CDR3 size: 13 residues. In germline, CDR1 is SGHAT, CDR2 FQDESV (reference sequence). This CDR3 reads CASSPCRGTDGFF. CDR3 coding DNA: TGTGCCAGCAGCCCCTGCAGGGGCACTGATGGTTTCTTT.

Comment on this clonotype: A read error is likely, as this CDR3 ends without the conserved phenylalanine or tryptophan. V is TRBV6-5 and J is TRBJ1-1, with D possibly being TRBD1 (6 bases). Germline V gene sequence: CDR1 MNHEY, CDR2 SVGAGI. The germline V and J ends were trimmed by 7 bases and 5 bases, with 14 bases remaining between them. There are 13 residues in the CDR3. The CDR3, as DNA: TGTGCCAGCACCGCACAGAGGGGGACTGAAGCTTTCTTA. It codes for CASTAQRGTEAFL.

The chain carries TRBV7-6 and TRBJ2-5; D may correspond to TRBD1 or TRBD2 (5 bases each). Trimming removed 6 bases from V and 7 bases from J, with 18 bases in between. The CDR3 is 14 residues long. CDR1 is SGHVS, CDR2 FNYEAQ, per germline. CDR3 protein: CASRLGDGAGTQYF. CDR3 nucleotide sequence: TGTGCCAGCAGGCTTGGGGACGGCGCTGGGACCCAGTACTTC.

Comment on this clonotype: Germline is not matched at one junction end, which may reflect a read error. J is TRBJ2-2 and V is TRBV18; D not certain. The CDR3 length is 13 residues. Germline V gene data show CDR1 as KGHSH and CDR2 as LQKENI. The DNA for the CDR3 is TGTGTCAGCTCACCACCTGTGGGCGGGGAGCTGTTTTTT. Its protein product is CVSSPPVGGELFF.

In the case of this clonotype: In this CDR3 the conserved last residue, phenylalanine or tryptophan, is missing, so a read error is likely. Here the CDR3 DNA reads TGCGCCAGCAGCACTACAGGGTACTATGAGCAGTTCCTC. Its protein product is CASSTTGYYEQFL. The genes are TRBV5-1 and TRBJ2-1; weak D call: TRBD1 (6 bases). The germline CDR1 and CDR2 sequences are SGHRS and YFSETQ. The CDR3 is made up of 13 amino acids. V was clipped by 4 bases and J by 8 bases, with 13 bases between them.

This clonotype was seen ten or more times. The chain has TRBV6-4 and TRBJ2-1; tentatively, D is TRBD2 (6 bases). This CDR3 is built from 15 residues. CDR1 and CDR2 (germline): MRHNA, SNTAGT. Trimming left V 2 bases short and J 8 bases short, with 16 bases between. The CDR3 DNA sequence: TGTGCCAGCAGTGACCTTACTAGCAGCGTAGATGAGCAGTTCTTC. Its protein product is CASSDLTSSVDEQFF.

As to this clonotype: The junction shows a germline mismatch at one end, possibly a read error. The chain uses TRBV19 and TRBJ2-5; TRBD1 aligns across 11 bases. Germline CDR1 reads LNHDA; CDR2 reads SQIVND (reference sequence). The CDR3 is 15 residues long. DNA of the CDR3: TGTGCCAGTAGTCGGACAGGGGGCGTCTGGGAGATCCAGTACTTC. It encodes CASSRTGGVWEIQYF.

About this clonotype itself: This may be a read error: a much more frequent sequence differs by one nucleotide. This chain links TRBV28 with TRBJ2-5; 16 bases match TRBD2. Germline V gene data show CDR1 as MDHEN and CDR2 as SYDVKM. The CDR3 consists of 20 residues. Here the CDR3 reads CAGSSNRPGLAGGPRETQYF. The CDR3 DNA reads as TGTGCCGGCAGTTCCAATCGTCCGGGACTAGCGGGAGGGCCACGGGAGACCCAGTACTTC.

This clonotype was counted only a few times. One end of the junction fails to match germline, which may point to a read error. The V gene is TRBV29-1, the J gene TRBJ2-3; 10 nucleotides line up with TRBD2. The CDR3 runs to 16 residues. Germline loops: CDR1 SQVTM, CDR2 ANQGSEA. Here the CDR3 reads CSVAVASGRRTDTQYF. The CDR3 bases are TGTAGCGTTGCCGTGGCTAGCGGGAGAAGGACAGATACGCAGTATTTT.

Comments on this clonotype: A much larger clone lies a single base off, so this may be a read error. The CDR3 DNA is TGTGCCAGCAGTAGGGGGCACGACTACACCTTC. Translating gives CASSRGHDYTF. This chain joins TRBV25-1 and TRBJ1-2, with 7 bases identical to TRBD1. The CDR3 has 11 residues. Germline V lookup: CDR1 MGHDK, CDR2 SYGVNS. V was clipped by 5 bases and J by 10 bases; unmatched bases: 4.

Regarding this clonotype: The CDR3 carries no conserved terminal phenylalanine or tryptophan, so it likely arises from a read error. The chain uses TRBV7-9 and TRBJ2-1, with 9 bases identical to TRBD1. The CDR3 spans 15 residues. Per the germline V gene, CDR1 is SEHNR and CDR2 is FQNEAQ (reference sequence). As DNA, the CDR3 is TGTGCCAGCAGCTTCGACAGGGGGAGAGAGAATGAACAGTTCCTC. This gives the protein CASSFDRGRENEQFL.

Turning to this clonotype: It may be a read error: a sequence one base away is much more abundant. The chain carries TRBV6-6 and TRBJ2-5; no clear D gene. The germline V gene has CDR1 MNHNY and CDR2 SVGAGI (reference sequence). Trimming took 5 bases from V and 5 from J, leaving 6 bases between them. The CDR3 runs 11 residues. In nucleotides, the CDR3 is TGTGCCAGCAGTCGAAATGAGACCCAGTACTTC. It specifies CASSRNETQYF.

The V call is TRBV6-2 or TRBV6-3, the J call TRBJ2-1; D gene unclear. This CDR3 spans 16 amino acids. CDR1 is MNHEY, CDR2 SVGEGT, per germline. Trimming took off 10 bases at V and 5 bases at J, with 24 bases between the two ends. The CDR3 bases are TGTGCCAACAAAACTTCAGTGAACATCCGGGACAATGAGCAGTTCTTC. Its protein is CANKTSVNIRDNEQFF.

Details on this clonotype: Germline is not matched at one junction end, which may reflect a read error. Here the CDR3 DNA reads TGTGCCAGCAGCCACGCGGATCTCCGAGCTAACACTGAAACTTTCTTT. This codes for CASSHADLRANTETFF. This sequence joins TRBV7-9 and TRBJ1-1; D ambiguous. CDR3 size: 16 residues. CDR1 and CDR2 (germline): SEHNR, FQNEAQ (reference sequence).